This TCR beta chain was documented in a study of OX40 agonist ivuxolimab in advanced cancers. For the study at large: The study treated patients with ivuxolimab, an agonistic anti-OX40 (CD134) antibody. Dose-escalation patients were diagnosed with hepatocellular carcinoma, melanoma, renal cell cancer or head and neck cancer. Partial responses were recorded for three patients, including one with hepatocellular carcinoma and two with cutaneous melanoma.

Note on this clone: Antigen unknown.

V lost 6 bases to trimming and J lost 0 bases, with 14 bases between them. The CDR3 has 15 residues. Germline values: CDR1 SEHNR, CDR2 FQNEAQ (reference sequence). Study-wide findings and caveats: The specificity for antigen of the expanded peripheral T cells was not determined.

The method was immunoSEQ multiplex PCR; TCRdb's version includes in-frame clones alone and lacks a portion of them. The repertoire includes 25,000 to 30,000 clones, around four fifths of them detected once, and around 27% sits in the top ten. Sequences were derived from CD4+ or CD8+ T cells sorted from blood, sampled in a trial of the OX40 agonist ivuxolimab. The chain joins TRBV7-9 to TRBJ1-2, with D maybe TRBD1 (5 bases). The TCR sequence derives from an adult with an advanced solid tumor such as melanoma, head and neck, liver or kidney cancer. In nucleotides, the CDR3 is TGTGCCAGCAGTAAGACAGCACTTCCTAACTATGGCTACACCTTC. Encoded protein: CASSKTALPNYGYTF.